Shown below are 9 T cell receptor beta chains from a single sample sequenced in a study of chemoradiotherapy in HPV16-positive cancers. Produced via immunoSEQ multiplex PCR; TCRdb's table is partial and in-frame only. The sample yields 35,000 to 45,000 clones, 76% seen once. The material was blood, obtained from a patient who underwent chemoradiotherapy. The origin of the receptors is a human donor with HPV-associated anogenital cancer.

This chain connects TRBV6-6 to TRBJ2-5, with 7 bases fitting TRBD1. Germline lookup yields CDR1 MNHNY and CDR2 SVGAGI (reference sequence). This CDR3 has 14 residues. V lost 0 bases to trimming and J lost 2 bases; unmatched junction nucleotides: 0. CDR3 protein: CASSYSTGQETQYF. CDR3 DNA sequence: TGTGCCAGCAGTTACTCGACAGGGCAAGAGACCCAGTACTTC.

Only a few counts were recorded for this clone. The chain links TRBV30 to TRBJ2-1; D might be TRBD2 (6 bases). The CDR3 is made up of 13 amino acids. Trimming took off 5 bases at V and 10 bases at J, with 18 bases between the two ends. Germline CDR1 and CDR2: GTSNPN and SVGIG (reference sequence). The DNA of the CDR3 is TGTGCCTGGTCCGGGGGTGCCCCCCAAGAGCAGTTCTTC. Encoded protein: CAWSGGAPQEQFF.

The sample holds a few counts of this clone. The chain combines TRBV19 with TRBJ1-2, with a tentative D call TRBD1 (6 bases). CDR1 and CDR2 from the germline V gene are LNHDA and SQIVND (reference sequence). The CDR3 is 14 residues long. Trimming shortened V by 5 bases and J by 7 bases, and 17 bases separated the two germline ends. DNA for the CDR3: TGTGCCAGTAGTCCAACAGGGTCTATGCTTGGCTACACCTTC. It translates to CASSPTGSMLGYTF. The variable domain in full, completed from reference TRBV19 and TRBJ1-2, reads DGGITQSPKYLFRKEGQNVTLSCEQNLNHDAMYWYRQDPGQGLRLIYYSQIVNDFQKGDIAEGYSVSREKKESFPLTVTSAQKNPTAFYLCASSPTGSMLGYTFGSGTRLTVV.

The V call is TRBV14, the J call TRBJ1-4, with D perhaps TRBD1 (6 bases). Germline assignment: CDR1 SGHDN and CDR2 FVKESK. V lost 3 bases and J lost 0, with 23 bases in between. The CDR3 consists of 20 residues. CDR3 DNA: TGTGCCAGCAGCCAGGCGCCGGGACAAAGGGAATTTGCAACTAATGAAAAACTGTTTTTT. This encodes CASSQAPGQREFATNEKLFF.

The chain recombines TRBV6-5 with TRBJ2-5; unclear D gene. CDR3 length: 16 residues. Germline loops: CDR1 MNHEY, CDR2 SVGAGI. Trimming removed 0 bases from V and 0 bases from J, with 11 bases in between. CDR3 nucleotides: TGTGCCAGCAGTTACTCGATGCAAACTAACCAAGAGACCCAGTACTTC. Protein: CASSYSMQTNQETQYF.

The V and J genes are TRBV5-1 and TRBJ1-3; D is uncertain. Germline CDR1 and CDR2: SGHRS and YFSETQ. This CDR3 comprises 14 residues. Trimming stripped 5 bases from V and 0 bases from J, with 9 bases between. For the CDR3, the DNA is TGCGCCAGCAGGATAGGTTCCTCTGGAAACACCATATATTTT. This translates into CASRIGSSGNTIYF.

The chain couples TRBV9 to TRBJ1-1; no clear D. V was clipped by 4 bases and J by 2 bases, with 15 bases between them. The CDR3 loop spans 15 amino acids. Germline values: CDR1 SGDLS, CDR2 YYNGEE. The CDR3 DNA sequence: TGTGCCAGCAGCCCCAGACTCGTCGGAAACACTGAAGCTTTCTTT. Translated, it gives CASSPRLVGNTEAFF.

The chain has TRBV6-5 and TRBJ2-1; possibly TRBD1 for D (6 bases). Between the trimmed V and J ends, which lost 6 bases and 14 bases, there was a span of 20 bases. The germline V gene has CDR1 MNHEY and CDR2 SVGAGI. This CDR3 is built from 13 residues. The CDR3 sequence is CASSRSEQGEKFF. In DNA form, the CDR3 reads TGTGCCAGCAGCCGGTCCGAACAGGGAGAAAAGTTCTTC.

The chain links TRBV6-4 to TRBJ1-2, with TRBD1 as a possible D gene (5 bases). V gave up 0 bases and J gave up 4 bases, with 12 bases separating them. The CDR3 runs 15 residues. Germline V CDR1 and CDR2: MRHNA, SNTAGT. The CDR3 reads CASSDSGQGLYGYTF. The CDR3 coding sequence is TGTGCCAGCAGTGACTCGGGGCAGGGACTCTATGGCTACACCTTC.